This entry lists 28 T cell receptor beta chains sequenced from one sample in a study of identical twins. TCRdb re-called the 5' RACE reads through MiXCR, storing one row per CDR3 protein. The sample shows about 690,000 distinct CDR3 sequences, approximately 6.1% of them seen only once. Sequencing was carried out using naive T cells sorted from blood. Receptor source: a man aged 18 to 29 in good health.

This clonotype was recorded at least ten times. This chain connects TRBV4-3 to TRBJ1-2; D is uncertain. V was clipped by 4 bases and J by 2 bases, with 20 bases between them. The CDR3 length is 17 residues. Per germline, CDR1 LGHNA and CDR2 YSLEER. CDR3 coding DNA: TGCGCCAGCAGCCTAGCTGGGAGCCCCGCAAACAACTATGGCTACACCTTC. Its protein is CASSLAGSPANNYGYTF.

This clonotype was counted between two and nine times. The chain carries TRBV3-1 and TRBJ2-1; 12 bases match TRBD2. V lost 1 base and J lost 5; bases outside the gene matches: 6. This CDR3 region has 17 residues. CDR1 and CDR2 (germline): LGHDT, YNNKEL (reference sequence). In DNA, the CDR3 is TGTGCCAGCAGCCAAGTGGTGAGACTAGCGGGAGACAATGAGCAGTTCTTC. This gives the protein CASSQVVRLAGDNEQFF.

The J gene is TRBJ2-2, the V gene TRBV19, with a possible D match to TRBD2 (6 bases). The CDR3 covers 15 residues. V was pared by 7 bases and J by 7 bases, with 19 bases between. Germline V gene lookup returns CDR1 LNHDA and CDR2 SQIVND (reference sequence). The CDR3 coding sequence is TGTGCCAGTATGGGGGGACTCCTACCCGGCGGGGAGCTGTTTTTT. It yields the protein CASMGGLLPGGELFF.

This clonotype was found many times. The rearrangement joins TRBV12-3 or TRBV12-4 to TRBJ2-2; D might be TRBD1 (6 bases). Trimming took off 8 bases at V and 3 bases at J, with 10 bases between the two ends. This CDR3 comprises 13 residues. The CDR3 bases are TGTGCCAGCCTGGGGGCTTACACCGGGGAGCTGTTTTTT. It translates to CASLGAYTGELFF.

This clonotype was seen ten or more times. The V gene is TRBV5-1, the J gene TRBJ1-6; D is undetermined. V lost 4 bases, J lost 2 bases, and 4 bases lay in between. CDR1 SGHRS and CDR2 YFSETQ come from the germline V gene. The CDR3 extends over 13 amino acids. CDR3 protein: CASSDAYNSPLHF. CDR3 DNA sequence: TGCGCCAGCAGCGACGCCTATAATTCACCCCTCCACTTT.

This clonotype was found many times. The V and J genes are TRBV15 and TRBJ2-5, with D tentatively TRBD1 or TRBD2 (5 bases each). The CDR3 has 12 residues. CDR1 and CDR2 from the germline V gene are LNHNV and YYDKDF (reference sequence). The V and J ends lost 1 base and 5 bases respectively, with 5 bases between them. The CDR3 DNA reads as TGTGCCACCAGCAGAGGGGGGGAGACCCAGTACTTC. Its translation is CATSRGGETQYF. The whole variable domain, filled in from reference TRBV15 and TRBJ2-5, reads DAMVIQNPRYQVTQFGKPVTLSCSQTLNHNVMYWYQQKSSQAPKLLFHYYDKDFNNEADTPDNFQSRRPNTSFCFLDIRSPGLGDTAMYLCATSRGGETQYFGPGTRLLVL.

This clonotype was recorded many times. The rearrangement links TRBV6-5 to TRBJ2-2; TRBD2 is a possible D gene (5 bases). The CDR3 sequence is 14 residues long. Germline CDR1 and CDR2: MNHEY and SVGAGI. The V and J ends lost 4 bases and 6 bases respectively, with 12 bases between them. The CDR3, as DNA: TGTGCCAGCAGTTCGATAGCGAGGCCCGGGGAGCTGTTTTTT. This gives the protein CASSSIARPGELFF.

This clonotype has just a few counts. V is TRBV11-1 and J is TRBJ2-7; 11 nucleotides align to TRBD2. The CDR3 totals 19 residues. The V and J ends lost 5 bases and 3 bases, in that order; junction bases with no gene match: 18. Germline V gives CDR1 SGHAT, CDR2 FQDESV (reference sequence). The CDR3 DNA reads TGTGCCAGCAGCCCATTGACTAGCGGGAACATTGATTTTTACTACGAGCAGTACTTC. Its translation: CASSPLTSGNIDFYYEQYF.

This clonotype was counted ten times or more. The chain joins TRBV5-1 to TRBJ2-1; 9 bases line up with TRBD1. The V and J ends lost 3 bases and 8 bases, in that order; junction bases with no gene match: 6. Germline V CDR1 and CDR2: SGHRS, YFSETQ. This CDR3 contains 14 residues. Here the CDR3 reads CASSSWDRVDEQFF. Here the CDR3 DNA reads TGCGCCAGCAGCTCCTGGGACAGGGTGGATGAGCAGTTCTTC.

In its sample, this clonotype was seen many times. The rearrangement uses TRBV20-1 and TRBJ2-1; 15 nucleotides agree with TRBD2. Germline V gene data show CDR1 as DFQATT and CDR2 as SNEGSKA (reference sequence). The CDR3 runs 14 residues. The J segment lost 6 bases and the V segment lost 6 bases, leaving 3 bases of the junction unmatched. The CDR3 is CSARGLAGGNEQFF. The CDR3 bases are TGCAGTGCCAGGGGACTAGCGGGAGGCAATGAGCAGTTCTTC.

V is TRBV20-1 and J is TRBJ2-1; no firm D call. Germline CDR1 DFQATT, CDR2 SNEGSKA (reference sequence). The CDR3 contains 15 residues. V was pared by 1 base and J by 3 bases, with 13 bases between. The CDR3, as DNA: TGCAGTGCTAGAGGTCTGAGCTGGGGCTACAATGAGCAGTTCTTC. Protein product: CSARGLSWGYNEQFF.

This clonotype came up a few times. The V call is TRBV6-1, the J call TRBJ1-5, with 11 bases lining up with TRBD1. Trimming took 6 bases from V and 7 from J; bases not matched to a gene: 8. Germline CDR1 is MNHNS and CDR2 is SASEGT. This CDR3 spans 15 amino acids. CDR3 bases: TGTGCCAGCAGCCCCGGGACAGGGGGTCGCCAGCCCCAGCATTTT. Translated, it gives CASSPGTGGRQPQHF.

On this clonotype: Given a much more abundant clone one base away, this may be a read error. This chain joins TRBV12-3 or TRBV12-4 and TRBJ2-5; TRBD1 matches at 9 bases. V gave up 7 bases and J gave up 4 bases; unmatched junction bases: 7. The CDR3 has 14 amino acids. In DNA, the CDR3 is TGTGCCAGCATTTTTGGGACAGGGCTAGAGACCCAGTACTTC. The encoded protein is CASIFGTGLETQYF.

This clonotype was detected ten times or more. The chain employs TRBV27 and TRBJ2-5; 8 positions match TRBD1. V lost 5 bases, J lost 8 bases, and 7 bases stayed unmatched. CDR3 length equals 13 residues. Germline loops: CDR1 MNHEY, CDR2 SMNVEV (reference sequence). The CDR3 DNA reads TGTGCCAGCAGTACGGACAGGGTTGGAACCCAGTACTTC. Its protein is CASSTDRVGTQYF.

Ten or more counts support this clonotype. The genes are TRBV20-1 and TRBJ2-3; 10 nucleotides align to TRBD1. This CDR3 is built from 18 residues. Germline V gene sequence: CDR1 DFQATT, CDR2 SNEGSKA (reference sequence). V was pared by 5 bases and J by 1 base, with 15 bases of the junction left unmatched. The DNA of the CDR3 is TGCAGTGCTGTATCCGGGACAGGGGCGAAAGCCCGCACAGATACGCAGTATTTT. Amino acid sequence: CSAVSGTGAKARTDTQYF.

Ten or more counts support this clonotype. The chain combines TRBV7-2 with TRBJ1-5; TRBD1 is a possible D gene (5 bases). Germline-derived CDR1 and CDR2 are SGHTA and FQGNSA. The CDR3 contains 16 residues. V was trimmed by 5 bases and J by 5 bases, leaving 19 bases between them. The CDR3 DNA reads as TGTGCCAGCAGCCGAGATGGGGGTTCTACGGATCAGCCCCAGCATTTT. Translation: CASSRDGGSTDQPQHF.

V and J are TRBV10-3 and TRBJ2-1; TRBD2 agrees at 9 bases. Looked up from germline, CDR1 is ENHRY and CDR2 is SYGVKD. With V trimmed by 0 bases and J by 8 bases, 8 bases remained unmatched. The CDR3 loop spans 16 amino acids. In DNA form, the CDR3 reads TGTGCCATCAGTGAGTCGATAGTAGCGGGAGACTATGAGCAGTTCTTC. It encodes CAISESIVAGDYEQFF.

The genes are TRBV28 and TRBJ2-7; 12 bases are a match to TRBD2. V lost 4 bases and J lost 1; bases outside the gene matches: 11. CDR1 MDHEN and CDR2 SYDVKM come from the germline V gene. CDR3 length: 18 amino acids. CDR3: CASSWRLAGVGVSYEQYF. The DNA for the CDR3 is TGTGCCAGCAGTTGGAGACTAGCGGGAGTCGGAGTATCCTACGAGCAGTACTTC.

The chain couples TRBV24-1 to TRBJ2-5; D may correspond to TRBD1 or TRBD2 (5 bases each). The CDR3 sequence is 16 residues long. The V and J ends lost 4 bases and 1 base respectively, with 15 bases between them. CDR1 and CDR2 from the germline V gene are KGHDR and SFDVKD. The CDR3 DNA sequence: TGTGCCACCAGTGAAGGGACGGGTAAGGTCCAAGAGACCCAGTACTTC. Encoded protein: CATSEGTGKVQETQYF.

A word on this clonotype: The missing conserved phenylalanine or tryptophan at the end of this CDR3 makes a read error likely. V is TRBV6-4 and J is TRBJ1-6; no clear D. The CDR3 has 18 residues. Germline CDR1 MRHNA, CDR2 SNTAGT. V was cut by 3 bases and J by 0 bases, with 15 bases left in between. In DNA form, the CDR3 reads TGTGCCAGCAGTGAGAGAGGAGGGAAGAGCTCCTATAATTCACCCCTCCACTCT. Translation: CASSERGGKSSYNSPLHS.

This clonotype was seen ten or more times. The chain recombines TRBV12-3 or TRBV12-4 with TRBJ1-5; TRBD1 agrees at 10 bases. V shed 4 bases and J 6 bases; nucleotides not matched to a gene: 6. The CDR3 extends over 15 amino acids. In nucleotides, the CDR3 is TGTGCCAGCAGTTCCGGACAGGGGGTAGGTCAGCCCCAGCATTTT. It encodes CASSSGQGVGQPQHF.

This clonotype came up a few times. The rearrangement links TRBV6-1 to TRBJ2-2; D not resolved. Per germline, CDR1 MNHNS and CDR2 SASEGT. Between the trimmed V and J ends, which lost 7 bases and 4 bases, there was a span of 4 bases. This CDR3 comprises 11 residues. CDR3 residues: CASMRTGELFF. The CDR3 nucleotides read TGTGCCAGCATGCGCACCGGGGAGCTGTTTTTT.

There are many counts of this clonotype. This rearrangement joins TRBV9 to TRBJ2-7; D is tentatively TRBD1 or TRBD2 (5 bases each). The CDR3 is 13 amino acids. Germline-derived CDR1 and CDR2 are SGDLS and YYNGEE. Trimming left V 2 bases short and J 7 bases short, with 13 bases between. The CDR3 DNA is TGTGCCAGCAGCGTCCAGAGGTGGGGGGAGCAGTACTTC. Protein: CASSVQRWGEQYF.

This clonotype showed up many times. The chain joins TRBV20-1 to TRBJ1-3, with D possibly TRBD1 on 5 matching bases. CDR3 size: 18 residues. V lost 4 bases and J 1 base, leaving 23 bases between the germline ends. The V gene's germline CDR1 is DFQATT and CDR2 SNEGSKA (reference sequence). As DNA, the CDR3 is TGCAGTGCTAAGGGTCGGACAAAGCACCATCTATCTGGAAACACCATATATTTT. Protein: CSAKGRTKHHLSGNTIYF.

This clonotype was seen at least ten times. The V and J genes are TRBV20-1 and TRBJ2-2; 7 positions match TRBD2. The CDR3 has 17 amino acids. Germline V CDR1 and CDR2: DFQATT, SNEGSKA (reference sequence). The V segment lost 3 bases and the J segment 1 base; nucleotides outside the gene matches: 11. The CDR3 loop reads CSASASGRGGNTGELFF. CDR3 DNA sequence: TGCAGTGCTAGCGCTTCAGGGCGCGGGGGGAACACCGGGGAGCTGTTTTTT.

This clonotype was recorded at least ten times. The rearrangement links TRBV7-9 to TRBJ2-2; TRBD2 agrees at 11 bases. Per germline, CDR1 SEHNR and CDR2 FQNEAQ (reference sequence). CDR3 size: 17 residues. V was clipped by 7 bases and J by 1 base; unmatched bases: 8. CDR3 coding DNA: TGTGCCAGCACCCCTCGGACTAGCGGGCAGAACACCGGGGAGCTGTTTTTT. Translation: CASTPRTSGQNTGELFF.

The chain is built from TRBV5-1 and TRBJ2-1, with unresolved D. Germline lookup yields CDR1 SGHRS and CDR2 YFSETQ. The CDR3 is 16 residues long. Trimming removed 0 bases at V and 5 bases at J, with 15 bases between. The CDR3 bases are TGCGCCAGCAGCTTGGTTGGTCCTAGGTCTGACAATGAGCAGTTCTTC. Residues: CASSLVGPRSDNEQFF. The variable domain in full, with the rest retrieved from reference TRBV5-1 and TRBJ2-1, is KAGVTQTPRYLIKTRGQQVTLSCSPISGHRSVSWYQQTPGQGLQFLFEYFSETQRNKGNFPGRFSGRQFSNSRSEMNVSTLELGDSALYLCASSLVGPRSDNEQFFGPGTRLTVL.

The chain has TRBV7-9 and TRBJ2-5, with no clear D. The CDR3 runs 13 residues. Germline V gives CDR1 SEHNR, CDR2 FQNEAQ (reference sequence). V lost 1 base, J lost 1 base, and 4 bases lay in between. The CDR3 DNA reads as TGTGCCAGCAGCTTAGAACCCCAAGAGACCCAGTACTTC. It encodes CASSLEPQETQYF.